Listed here are 32 T cell receptor beta chains from one sample, sequenced in a study of shared clonotypes between healthy human individuals (dated by TCRdb to 2018 to 2021). Library creation used the immunoSEQ multiplex PCR assay. TCRdb stores this immuneACCESS table with in-frame sequences only. Part of the clones is absent; in the studies checked, under half of the shortfall reflects unresolved V genes, and no reason is known for the rest. This sample has nearly 500,000 clones in its table, and 75% to 85% of those were observed once. The leading ten clones occupy 10% to 15% of the sample. The material sequenced was PBMCs. All receptors derive from a woman in her thirties or forties in good health. Some clones in this sample may be carry-over from other donors' samples.

On this clone: The germline gene is not matched at one end of the junction; a read error may be the cause. This chain connects TRBV4-1 to TRBJ1-1; D might be TRBD1 (6 bases). The CDR3 totals 14 residues. Germline V gives CDR1 MGHRA, CDR2 YSYEKL. The CDR3 DNA sequence: TGTGCCAGCAGCTTTGACGGGGGCTACACTGAGGCTTTCTTT. This translates into CASSFDGGYTEAFF.

This clone was observed once. The chain has TRBV7-2 and TRBJ2-7; D unresolved. The ends were cut back, 1 base at V and 4 bases at J, with 11 bases in the middle. The CDR3 is 14 residues long. The germline CDR1 and CDR2 sequences are SGHTA and FQGNSA. The CDR3 reads CASSLVRHEYEQYF. CDR3 coding DNA: TGTGCCAGCAGCTTAGTGCGGCACGAATACGAGCAGTACTTC.

This clone was counted many times. The rearrangement links TRBV29-1 to TRBJ2-7, with a possible D match to TRBD1 (6 bases). Germline V gene data show CDR1 as SQVTM and CDR2 as ANQGSEA. The CDR3 totals 11 residues. The CDR3 region has the DNA TGCAGTGCACAGGGATCCTACGAGCAGTACTTC. Protein product: CSAQGSYEQYF.

The rearrangement links TRBV28 to TRBJ2-5; 8 bases match TRBD2. The J segment lost 2 bases and the V segment lost 7 bases, leaving 3 bases of the junction unmatched. The CDR3 is made up of 13 amino acids. CDR1 is MDHEN and CDR2 is SYDVKM in the germline V gene. The CDR3 sequence: CASTGLAQETQYF. The CDR3 region has the DNA TGTGCCAGCACTGGACTAGCTCAAGAGACCCAGTACTTC.

The V gene is TRBV12-5, the J gene TRBJ2-3; possibly TRBD1 or TRBD2 for D (5 bases each). V was clipped by 5 bases and J by 5 bases, with 17 bases between them. Germline V gene lookup returns CDR1 LGHNT and CDR2 FRNRAP. This CDR3 comprises 15 residues. CDR3 in DNA: TGTGCTAGTGGTGCTAATGGGGGAATCGGAGATACGCAGTATTTT. Protein sequence: CASGANGGIGDTQYF.

This rearrangement joins TRBV11-3 to TRBJ2-7, with D possibly matching TRBD2 (6 bases). V was trimmed by 4 bases and J by 9 bases, leaving 16 bases between them. CDR3 length equals 13 residues. Germline values: CDR1 SGHNT, CDR2 YENEEA. The CDR3 loop is CASSSSAEAGQYF. The DNA of the CDR3 is TGTGCCAGCAGCTCCTCCGCGGAAGCGGGGCAGTACTTC. The full variable domain, with the rest looked up from reference TRBV11-3 and TRBJ2-7, is EAGVVQSPRYKIIEKKQPVAFWCNPISGHNTLYWYLQNLGQGPELLIRYENEEAVDDSQLPKDRFSAERLKGVDSTLKIQPAELGDSAVYLCASSSSAEAGQYFGPGTRLTVT.

J is TRBJ2-7 and V is TRBV28; 7 bases match TRBD2. The trim removed 6 bases at V and 2 bases at J, leaving 10 bases unmatched. This CDR3 is built from 15 residues. The germline V gene encodes CDR1 MDHEN and CDR2 SYDVKM. The CDR3 spells CASRPSLGLAYEQYF. The CDR3 DNA reads TGTGCCAGCAGACCCTCTCTCGGACTAGCCTACGAGCAGTACTTC.

The rearrangement links TRBV27 to TRBJ2-5; TRBD2 aligns across 10 bases. There are 17 residues in the CDR3. V gave up 5 bases and J gave up 4 bases; unmatched junction bases: 13. In germline, CDR1 is MNHEY, CDR2 SMNVEV (reference sequence). The CDR3 loop is CASSQGGAGGPGETQYF. The CDR3 bases are TGTGCCAGCAGTCAAGGAGGAGCGGGAGGGCCTGGAGAGACCCAGTACTTC.

The rearrangement joins TRBV15 to TRBJ2-1, with D maybe TRBD2 (6 bases). The ends were cut back, 1 base at V and 3 bases at J, with 10 bases in the middle. CDR3 length equals 15 residues. Germline assignment: CDR1 LNHNV and CDR2 YYDKDF (reference sequence). CDR3 loop: CATSRVADIYNEQFF. The CDR3 DNA follows: TGTGCCACCAGCAGAGTAGCGGATATCTACAATGAGCAGTTCTTC. Filled out from reference TRBV15 and TRBJ2-1, the complete variable domain reads DAMVIQNPRYQVTQFGKPVTLSCSQTLNHNVMYWYQQKSSQAPKLLFHYYDKDFNNEADTPDNFQSRRPNTSFCFLDIRSPGLGDTAMYLCATSRVADIYNEQFFGPGTRLTVL.

This clone has just a few counts. The CDR3 loop reads CATVPRFSGTTDTQYF. For the CDR3, the DNA is TGTGCCACCGTACCCCGGTTTAGCGGGACCACAGATACGCAGTATTTT. V is TRBV15 and J is TRBJ2-3, with 8 bases aligning to TRBD2. J lost 2 bases, V lost 8 bases, and 12 bases had no gene match. The germline V gene encodes CDR1 LNHNV and CDR2 YYDKDF (reference sequence). The CDR3 sequence is 16 residues long.

This clone was found once. The rearrangement links TRBV6-1 to TRBJ2-5; D is perhaps TRBD1 or TRBD2 (5 bases each). Germline V gene lookup returns CDR1 MNHNS and CDR2 SASEGT. Trimming cost V 4 bases and J 0 bases, with 9 bases left between them. CDR3 length: 14 residues. The CDR3 DNA is TGTGCCAGCAGTGGTGGGACCTACCAAGAGACCCAGTACTTC. This encodes CASSGGTYQETQYF.

The CDR3 DNA sequence: TGTGCCAGCAGGGGGGACAGGGTGCACACCATATATTTT. Encoded protein: CASRGDRVHTIYF. This chain joins TRBV2 and TRBJ1-3, with 9 bases fitting TRBD1. This CDR3 has 13 amino acids. V was clipped by 6 bases and J by 8 bases; unmatched bases: 5. Germline assignment: CDR1 SNHLY and CDR2 FYNNEI.

This rearrangement joins TRBV11-2 to TRBJ1-1; 7 bases fit TRBD1. Germline values: CDR1 SGHAT, CDR2 FQNNGV. With V trimmed by 5 bases and J by 1 base, 7 bases remained unmatched. CDR3 length: 15 residues. The CDR3 spells CASSTRQGRNTEAFF. Here the CDR3 DNA reads TGTGCCAGCAGCACCCGACAGGGCCGGAACACTGAAGCTTTCTTT.

The CDR3 spells CASSLTGNYEQYF. Written as DNA, the CDR3 is TGCGCCAGCAGCTTGACAGGGAACTACGAGCAGTACTTC. This chain uses TRBV5-1 with TRBJ2-7, with D perhaps TRBD1 (6 bases). Germline V gene lookup returns CDR1 SGHRS and CDR2 YFSETQ. V lost 1 base and J 3 bases, leaving 8 bases between the germline ends. The CDR3 is 13 amino acids.

Details on this clone: A read error may account for a junction end that differs from germline. V and J are TRBV28 and TRBJ2-2; D ambiguous. This CDR3 contains 13 residues. Germline CDR1 MDHEN, CDR2 SYDVKM. CDR3 nucleotides: TGTGTCAGCCGACCGATGGGGATCGGGGAGCTGTTTTTT. Protein sequence: CVSRPMGIGELFF.

The chain employs TRBV28 and TRBJ1-5; 7 bases line up with TRBD1. The V gene end was trimmed by 3 bases and the J gene end by 4 bases; junction bases not matched to a gene: 9. There are 16 residues in the CDR3. In germline, CDR1 is MDHEN, CDR2 SYDVKM. The CDR3 reads CASSLVGQLINQPQHF. The CDR3 region has the DNA TGTGCCAGCAGTTTGGTGGGACAGCTGATTAATCAGCCCCAGCATTTT. The full variable domain, completed using reference TRBV28 and TRBJ1-5, is DVKVTQSSRYLVKRTGEKVFLECVQDMDHENMFWYRQDPGLGLRLIYFSYDVKMKEKGDIPEGYSVSREKKERFSLILESASTNQTSMYLCASSLVGQLINQPQHFGDGTRLSIL.

The chain joins TRBV2 to TRBJ2-7; TRBD2 might be the D (6 bases). V lost 3 bases and J lost 0, with 15 bases in between. CDR1 is SNHLY and CDR2 is FYNNEI in the germline V gene. The CDR3 has 16 amino acids. CDR3 bases: TGTGCCAGCAGTGATAACGCGGGGAAAAGCTCCTACGAGCAGTACTTC. This encodes CASSDNAGKSSYEQYF.

In this sample, this clone turned up a few times. This chain joins TRBV7-9 and TRBJ2-3; the match to TRBD2 covers 8 bases. Losses at the gene ends were 6 bases for V and 2 bases for J; bases not matched to a gene: 13. Germline lookup yields CDR1 SEHNR and CDR2 FQNEAQ (reference sequence). The CDR3 runs to 17 residues. For the CDR3, the DNA is TGTGCCAGCAGTCGAGCCCTTAGCGGGATAAACACAGATACGCAGTATTTT. Translation: CASSRALSGINTDTQYF.

This clone was seen just once. The V gene is TRBV6-4, the J gene TRBJ2-1; 8 nucleotides match TRBD2. The V and J ends lost 3 bases and 4 bases, in that order; junction bases with no gene match: 8. This CDR3 has 16 residues. The germline CDR1 and CDR2 sequences are MRHNA and SNTAGT. CDR3 region: CASSERVAGGYNEQFF. DNA of the CDR3: TGTGCCAGCAGTGAGAGGGTGGCGGGAGGTTACAATGAGCAGTTCTTC.

The CDR3 DNA sequence: TGTGCCAGCAGCTTATACGGGACAGGGAGCAATGAGCAGTTCTTC. Translated: CASSLYGTGSNEQFF. The chain couples TRBV7-2 to TRBJ2-1; 9 nucleotides match TRBD1. The CDR3 runs to 15 residues. V lost 2 bases, J lost 6 bases, and 5 bases stayed unmatched. Germline lookup yields CDR1 SGHTA and CDR2 FQGNSA.

This clone was seen more than once but under ten times. In DNA, the CDR3 is TGTGCCAGCAGCTTGGGGGCAGGGACAGGGGGCATCGAGCAGTACTTC. It codes for CASSLGAGTGGIEQYF. The chain combines TRBV5-4 with TRBJ2-7; 12 bases are a match to TRBD1. The CDR3 is 16 residues long. The V segment lost 0 bases and the J segment 6 bases; nucleotides outside the gene matches: 7. CDR1 is SGHNT and CDR2 is YYREEE in the germline V gene (reference sequence).

The chain links TRBV28 to TRBJ1-2, with 10 bases fitting TRBD1. The CDR3 is 15 amino acids. CDR1 and CDR2 (germline): MDHEN, SYDVKM. J lost 3 bases, V lost 3 bases, and 4 bases had no gene match. CDR3 DNA: TGTGCCAGCAGTTTCCCCGGGACAGGGGACTATGGCTACACCTTC. Its protein is CASSFPGTGDYGYTF.

This chain uses TRBV2 with TRBJ1-1; a weak D match, TRBD1 (5 bases). CDR1 SNHLY and CDR2 FYNNEI come from the germline V gene. V was clipped by 2 bases and J by 0 bases, with 10 bases between them. The CDR3 consists of 15 residues. In nucleotides, the CDR3 is TGTGCCAGCAGTGAAACAGGACTCATGAACACTGAAGCTTTCTTT. Its translation is CASSETGLMNTEAFF.

This clone has just one count. This rearrangement joins TRBV28 to TRBJ2-2; TRBD2 is a possible D gene (6 bases). Per germline, CDR1 MDHEN and CDR2 SYDVKM. CDR3 size: 13 residues. Trimming removed 8 bases at V and 4 bases at J, with 11 bases between. This chain's CDR3 is CASGGPRTGELFF. CDR3 nucleotide sequence: TGTGCCAGCGGAGGGCCACGCACCGGGGAGCTGTTTTTT.

V and J are TRBV7-2 and TRBJ1-1; TRBD1 might be the D (5 bases). CDR1 is SGHTA, CDR2 FQGNSA, per germline. This CDR3 contains 15 residues. With 3 bases removed from V and 4 bases from J, the gap between germline ends came to 15 bases. The CDR3 is CASSFPGRTGTEAFF. Here the CDR3 DNA reads TGTGCCAGCAGCTTCCCGGGACGAACTGGCACTGAAGCTTTCTTT.

V and J are TRBV11-2 and TRBJ2-1; D gene ambiguous. The CDR3 spans 16 residues. Germline V gene data show CDR1 as SGHAT and CDR2 as FQNNGV. V was trimmed by 1 base and J by 4 bases, leaving 14 bases between them. The CDR3 reads CASSLVPAVSYNEQFF. As DNA, the CDR3 is TGTGCCAGCAGCTTAGTGCCAGCCGTCTCTTACAATGAGCAGTTCTTC.

Ten or more counts support this clone. The chain couples TRBV11-1 to TRBJ2-7, with 11 nucleotides matching TRBD1. The CDR3 has 14 residues. The J segment lost 4 bases and the V segment lost 4 bases, leaving 3 bases of the junction unmatched. Germline V gene sequence: CDR1 SGHAT, CDR2 FQDESV (reference sequence). CDR3 in DNA: TGTGCCAGCAGCTCCGGGACAGGGGGATACGAGCAGTACTTC. It specifies CASSSGTGGYEQYF.

About this clone itself: One base away lies a much larger clone, so this may be a sequencing read error. This chain connects TRBV28 to TRBJ2-6; no reliable D call. This CDR3 contains 14 residues. CDR1 is MDHEN and CDR2 is SYDVKM in the germline V gene. Trimming took off 6 bases at V and 0 bases at J, with 6 bases between the two ends. CDR3 sequence reads: CASSGNSGANVLTF. CDR3 DNA: TGTGCCAGCAGCGGAAACTCTGGGGCCAACGTCCTGACTTTC. Supplemented by reference TRBV28 and TRBJ2-6, the full variable domain reads DVKVTQSSRYLVKRTGEKVFLECVQDMDHENMFWYRQDPGLGLRLIYFSYDVKMKEKGDIPEGYSVSREKKERFSLILESASTNQTSMYLCASSGNSGANVLTFGAGSRLTVL.

This clone appeared a few times. This chain uses TRBV28 with TRBJ2-1, with D perhaps given as TRBD1 or TRBD2 (5 bases each). The CDR3 is made up of 15 amino acids. V lost 7 bases, J lost 0 bases, and 13 bases lay in between. The germline V gene encodes CDR1 MDHEN and CDR2 SYDVKM. The CDR3 sequence is CASISGTISYNEQFF. In DNA form, the CDR3 reads TGTGCCAGCATCTCAGGGACCATCTCCTACAATGAGCAGTTCTTC.

This rearrangement joins TRBV5-4 to TRBJ2-1; D gene uncertain. CDR1 is SGHNT and CDR2 is YYREEE in the germline V gene (reference sequence). This CDR3 contains 13 residues. Trimming shortened V by 1 base and J by 9 bases, and 11 bases separated the two germline ends. CDR3 sequence reads: CASSLSSPGEQFF. CDR3 coding DNA: TGTGCCAGCAGCTTGTCATCGCCGGGTGAGCAGTTCTTC.

The chain is built from TRBV29-1 and TRBJ2-4; tentatively, D is TRBD2 (6 bases). Trimming stripped 5 bases from V and 3 bases from J, with 14 bases between. Germline V gene data show CDR1 as SQVTM and CDR2 as ANQGSEA. CDR3 length: 14 amino acids. The CDR3 sequence: CSVPQGSGKNIQYF. CDR3 sequence (DNA): TGCAGCGTTCCCCAGGGTAGCGGCAAAAACATTCAGTACTTC.

The V gene is TRBV19, the J gene TRBJ2-6; D is undetermined. Germline V lookup: CDR1 LNHDA, CDR2 SQIVND (reference sequence). The V gene lost 3 bases and the J gene lost 0 bases, with 6 bases spanning the gap. The CDR3 length is 15 residues. CDR3 sequence: CASSIAPSGANVLTF. CDR3 coding DNA: TGTGCCAGTAGTATTGCTCCCTCTGGGGCCAACGTCCTGACTTTC.